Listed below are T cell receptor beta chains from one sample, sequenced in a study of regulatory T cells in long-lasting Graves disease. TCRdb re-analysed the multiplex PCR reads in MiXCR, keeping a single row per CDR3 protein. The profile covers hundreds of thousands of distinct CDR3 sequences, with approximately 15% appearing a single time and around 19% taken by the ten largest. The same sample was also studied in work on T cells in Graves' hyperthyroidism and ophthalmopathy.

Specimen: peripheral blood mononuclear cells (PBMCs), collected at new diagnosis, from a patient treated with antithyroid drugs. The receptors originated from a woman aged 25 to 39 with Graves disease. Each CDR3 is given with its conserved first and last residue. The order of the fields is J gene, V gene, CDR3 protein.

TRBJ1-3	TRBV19	CASSFGRPQTGNTIYF
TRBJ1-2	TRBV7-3	CASSLRDRGKVQDGYTF
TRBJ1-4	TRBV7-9	CASSSRALDEKLFF
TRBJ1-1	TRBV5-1	CASSFNRGGSSEAFF
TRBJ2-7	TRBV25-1	CASSETGGAYEQYF
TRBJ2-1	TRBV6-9	CASSYPGQGDEQFF
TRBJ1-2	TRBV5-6	CASSFGQGGGSGYTF
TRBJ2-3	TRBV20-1	CSAREEREAPDTQYF
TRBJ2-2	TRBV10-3	CAISESGQGNTGELFF
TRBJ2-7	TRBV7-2	CASSWAPRTGGGEQYF
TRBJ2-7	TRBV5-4	CASSLTGKGEQYF
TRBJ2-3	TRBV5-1	CASSPTVGGSATDTQYF
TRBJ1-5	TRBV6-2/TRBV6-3	CACGRLLYSNQPQHF
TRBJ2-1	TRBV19	CASSLGAGVEQFF
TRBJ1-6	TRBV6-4	CASRDLTGDYSPLHF
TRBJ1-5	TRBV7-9	CASSGTTNQPQHF
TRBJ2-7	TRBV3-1	CASSSVVGIAGEQYF
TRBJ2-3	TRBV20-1	CSAILRPTDTQYF
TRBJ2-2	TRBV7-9	CASSHGMETGELFF
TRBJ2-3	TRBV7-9	CASSLVTGTDTQYF
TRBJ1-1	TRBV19	CASSTGKNVNTEAFF
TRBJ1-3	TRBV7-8	CASSFGTGFGNTIYF
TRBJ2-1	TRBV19	CASASLGLLYNEQFF
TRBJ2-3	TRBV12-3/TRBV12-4	CASSRVRRGALTDTQYF
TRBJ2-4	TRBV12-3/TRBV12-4	CASSLTGTVKNIQYF
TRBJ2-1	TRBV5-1	CASSPTSGRAINEQFF
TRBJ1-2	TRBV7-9	CASGGLLNYGYTF
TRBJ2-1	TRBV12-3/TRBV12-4	CASSWDIGYNEQFF
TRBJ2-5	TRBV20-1	CSASSGGRETQYF
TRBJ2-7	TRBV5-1	CASSQDRKASGSFEQYF
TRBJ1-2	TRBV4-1	CASSQEYRASYGYTF
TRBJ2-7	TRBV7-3	CASSPDIAYEQYF
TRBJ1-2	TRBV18	CASSPASGTDYGYTF
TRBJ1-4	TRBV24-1	CATSDGRGGGEKLFF
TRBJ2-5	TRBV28	CASLGTSGSSYQETQYF
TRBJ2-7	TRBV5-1	CASSPTAGTVYEQYF
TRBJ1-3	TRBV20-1	CSAKGQYENTIYF
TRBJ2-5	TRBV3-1	CASSQHTARAETQYF
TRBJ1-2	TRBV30	CAWTPGIGGYTF
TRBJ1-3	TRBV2	CASSDQRWGGGSGNTIYF
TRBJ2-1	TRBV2	CASKAGSSYNEQFF
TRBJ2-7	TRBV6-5	CASSYSTATGGYEQYF
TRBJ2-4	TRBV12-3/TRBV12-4	CASSQRGLEAKNIQYF
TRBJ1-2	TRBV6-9	CASSYQLNYGYTF
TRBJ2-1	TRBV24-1	CATQRQRDNEQFF
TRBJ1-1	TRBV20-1	CSARRPGNTEAFF
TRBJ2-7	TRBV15	CATTDSNSYEQYF
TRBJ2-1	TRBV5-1	CASSTGVYNEQFF
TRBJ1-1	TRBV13	CASGTPGDGAFF
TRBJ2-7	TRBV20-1	CSARELAGNPYEQYF
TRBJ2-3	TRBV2	CASSYTEPSTDTQYF
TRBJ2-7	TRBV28	CASRVSGASSYEQYF
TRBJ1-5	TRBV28	CASSLLGVGPDQPQHF
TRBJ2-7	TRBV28	CASSLFQAYEQYF
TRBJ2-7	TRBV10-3	CATRTGASSPYEQYF
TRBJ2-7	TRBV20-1	CSARSPQEGQSYEQYF
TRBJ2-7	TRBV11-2	CASSFGSGTGHEQYF
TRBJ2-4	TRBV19	CASRGWSSGKNIQYF
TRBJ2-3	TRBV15	CATSDTTGTQYF